This T cell receptor (beta chain) was identified during a study of blood T cell repertoires in COVID-19. Study background: The United States, Italy and Spain supplied acute and convalescent COVID-19 samples. T cells, B-cell-depleted T cells, or PBMCs provided the cDNA or gDNA that served as material.

This clone was seen once. In the source study's methods: Amplifying reference gene primers gave estimates of nucleated cell counts. Profiling relied on immunoSEQ multiplex PCR, and the TCRdb table lists in-frame clones only, not all of them. V and J calls and clone size are copied from that table; D and trimming were computed from the DNA. The sample comprises 20,000 to 30,000 clones, around four fifths of which are singletons, and about 8.1% rests with the top ten. Germline CDR1 and CDR2: SGHTA and FQGNSA. J was trimmed by 4 bases and V by 5 bases; bases with no gene match: 10. The CDR3 contains 15 residues.

The sequenced sample was peripheral blood. This chain links TRBV7-2 with TRBJ2-7; 8 bases align to TRBD2. The source of this sequence is a human donor in a cohort sampled during active COVID-19. The DNA of the CDR3 is TGTGCCAGCAGCCCTACCGGGGGGGGGTATTACGAGCAGTACTTC. It yields the protein CASSPTGGGYYEQYF.